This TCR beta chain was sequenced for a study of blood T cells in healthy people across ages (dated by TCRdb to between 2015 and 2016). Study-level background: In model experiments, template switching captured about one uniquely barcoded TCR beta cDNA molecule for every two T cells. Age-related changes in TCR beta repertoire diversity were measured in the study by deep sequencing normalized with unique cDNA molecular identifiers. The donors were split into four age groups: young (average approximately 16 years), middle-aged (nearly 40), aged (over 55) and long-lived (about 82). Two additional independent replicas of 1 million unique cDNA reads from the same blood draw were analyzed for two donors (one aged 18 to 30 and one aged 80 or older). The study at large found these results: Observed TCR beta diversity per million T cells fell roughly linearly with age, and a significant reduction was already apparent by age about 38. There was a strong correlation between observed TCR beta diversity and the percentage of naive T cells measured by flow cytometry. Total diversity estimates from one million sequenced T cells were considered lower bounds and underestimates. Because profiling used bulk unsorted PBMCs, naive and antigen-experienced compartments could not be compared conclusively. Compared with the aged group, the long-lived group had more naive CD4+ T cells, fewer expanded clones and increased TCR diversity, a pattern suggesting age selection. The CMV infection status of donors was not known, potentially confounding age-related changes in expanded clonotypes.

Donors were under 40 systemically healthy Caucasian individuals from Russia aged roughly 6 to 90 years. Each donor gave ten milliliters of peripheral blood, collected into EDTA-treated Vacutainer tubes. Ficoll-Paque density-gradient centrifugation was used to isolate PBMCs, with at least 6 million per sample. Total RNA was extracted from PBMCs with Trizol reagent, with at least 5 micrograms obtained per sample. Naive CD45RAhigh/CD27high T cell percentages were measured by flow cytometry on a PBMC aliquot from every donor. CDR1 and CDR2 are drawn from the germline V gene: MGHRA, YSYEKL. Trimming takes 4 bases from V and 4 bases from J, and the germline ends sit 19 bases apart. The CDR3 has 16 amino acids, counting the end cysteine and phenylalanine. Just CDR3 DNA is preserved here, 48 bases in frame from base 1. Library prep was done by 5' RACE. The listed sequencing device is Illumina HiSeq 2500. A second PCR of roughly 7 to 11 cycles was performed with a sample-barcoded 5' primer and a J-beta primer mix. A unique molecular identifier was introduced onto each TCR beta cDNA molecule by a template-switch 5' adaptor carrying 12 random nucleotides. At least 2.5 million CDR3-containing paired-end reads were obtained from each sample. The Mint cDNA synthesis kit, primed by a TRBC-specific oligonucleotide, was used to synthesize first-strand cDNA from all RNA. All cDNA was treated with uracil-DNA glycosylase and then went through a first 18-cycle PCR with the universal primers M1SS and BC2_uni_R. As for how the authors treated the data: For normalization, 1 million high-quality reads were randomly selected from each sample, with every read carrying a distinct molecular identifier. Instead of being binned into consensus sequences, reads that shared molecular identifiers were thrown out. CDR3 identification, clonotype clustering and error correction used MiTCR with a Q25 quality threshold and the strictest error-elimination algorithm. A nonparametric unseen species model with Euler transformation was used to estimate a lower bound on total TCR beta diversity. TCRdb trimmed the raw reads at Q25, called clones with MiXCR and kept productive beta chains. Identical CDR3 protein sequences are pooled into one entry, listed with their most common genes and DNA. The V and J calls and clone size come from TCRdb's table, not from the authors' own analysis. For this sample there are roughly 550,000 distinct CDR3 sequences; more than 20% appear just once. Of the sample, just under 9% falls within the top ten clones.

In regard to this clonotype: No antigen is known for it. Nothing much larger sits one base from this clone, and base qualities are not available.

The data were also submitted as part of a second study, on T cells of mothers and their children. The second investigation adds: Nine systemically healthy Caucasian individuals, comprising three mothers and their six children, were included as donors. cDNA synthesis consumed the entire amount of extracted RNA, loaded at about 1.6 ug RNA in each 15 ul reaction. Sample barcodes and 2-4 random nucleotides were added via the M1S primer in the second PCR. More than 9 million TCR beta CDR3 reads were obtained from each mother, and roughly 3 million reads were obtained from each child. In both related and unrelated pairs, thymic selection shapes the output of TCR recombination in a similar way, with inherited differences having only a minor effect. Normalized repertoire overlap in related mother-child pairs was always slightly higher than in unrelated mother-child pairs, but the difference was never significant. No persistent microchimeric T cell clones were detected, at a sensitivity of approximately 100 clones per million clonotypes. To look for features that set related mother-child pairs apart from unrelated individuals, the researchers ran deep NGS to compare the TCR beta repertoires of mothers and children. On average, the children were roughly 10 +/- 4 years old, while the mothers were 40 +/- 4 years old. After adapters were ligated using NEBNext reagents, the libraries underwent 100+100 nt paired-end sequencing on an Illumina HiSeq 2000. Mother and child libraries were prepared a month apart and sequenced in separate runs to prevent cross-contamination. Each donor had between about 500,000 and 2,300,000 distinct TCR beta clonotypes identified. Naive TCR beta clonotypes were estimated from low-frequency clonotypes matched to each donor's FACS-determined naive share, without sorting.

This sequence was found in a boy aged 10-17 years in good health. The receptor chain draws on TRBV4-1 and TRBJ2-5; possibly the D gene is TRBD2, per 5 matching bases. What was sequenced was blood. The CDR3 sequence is CASSRGLERTLETQYF. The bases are TGCGCCAGCAGCCGAGGTCTTGAGCGGACTTTAGAGACCCAGTACTTC.